The 27 T cell receptor beta chains presented below share a single source sample, sequenced in a study of OX40 agonist ivuxolimab in advanced cancers. Repertoires were generated with immunoSEQ multiplex PCR, while TCRdb's copy carries only in-frame clones and drops some. Of 30,000 to 35,000 clones in the sample, 70% to 80% were seen once. The specimen comprised CD4+ or CD8+ T cells sorted from blood, sampled in a trial of the OX40 agonist ivuxolimab. Receptor source: an adult with an advanced solid tumor such as melanoma, head and neck, liver or kidney cancer.

This chain connects TRBV18 to TRBJ2-3; 12 nucleotides align to TRBD1. V lost 3 bases to trimming and J lost 5 bases; unmatched junction nucleotides: 6. The CDR3 extends over 16 amino acids. The germline V gene encodes CDR1 KGHSH and CDR2 LQKENI. CDR3 amino acids: CASSPGTGGSLDTQYF. CDR3 DNA sequence: TGTGCCAGCTCACCCGGGACAGGGGGCAGTTTAGATACGCAGTATTTT.

The V and J genes are TRBV19 and TRBJ2-2, with TRBD1 identical over 9 bases. The germline CDR1 and CDR2 sequences are LNHDA and SQIVND (reference sequence). This CDR3 has 17 amino acids. The J segment lost 5 bases and the V segment lost 6 bases, leaving 13 bases of the junction unmatched. The CDR3 DNA reads TGTGCCAGTAGCATTTCCGATCCGGGACAGGGAACCGGGGAGCTGTTTTTT. Translation gives CASSISDPGQGTGELFF.

This clone was detected only a few times. CDR3 sequence: CASSSAIMGNTIYF. The CDR3 nucleotides read TGTGCCAGCAGCTCAGCGATAATGGGAAACACCATATATTTT. The rearrangement joins TRBV11-2 to TRBJ1-3; D not resolved. Germline V gives CDR1 SGHAT, CDR2 FQNNGV. This CDR3 comprises 14 residues. The germline V and J ends were trimmed by 4 bases and 4 bases, with 11 bases remaining between them. Filled out from reference TRBV11-2 and TRBJ1-3, the complete variable domain reads EAGVAQSPRYKIIEKRQSVAFWCNPISGHATLYWYQQILGQGPKLLIQFQNNGVVDDSQLPKDRFSAERLKGVDSTLKIQPAKLEDSAVYLCASSSAIMGNTIYFGEGSWLTVV.

The chain joins TRBV18 to TRBJ1-2; D is ambiguous. Germline V CDR1 and CDR2: KGHSH, LQKENI. CDR3 size: 11 residues. Between the trimmed V and J ends, which lost 2 bases and 7 bases, there was a span of 5 bases. CDR3 amino acids: CASSPDIGYTF. DNA for the CDR3: TGTGCCAGCTCACCAGACATTGGCTACACCTTC.

This sequence joins TRBV18 and TRBJ2-2; no clear D gene. The CDR3 sequence is 14 residues long. The germline V gene has CDR1 KGHSH and CDR2 LQKENI. Between the trimmed V and J ends, which lost 1 base and 0 bases, there was a span of 3 bases. The CDR3 DNA follows: TGTGCCAGCTCACCACAGGCGAACACCGGGGAGCTGTTTTTT. It is translated as CASSPQANTGELFF.

The genes are TRBV30 and TRBJ2-1; 14 bases match TRBD2. J gave up 9 bases and V 0 bases, and 7 bases lay outside the gene matches. The CDR3 runs to 16 residues. Germline V gene lookup returns CDR1 GTSNPN and CDR2 SVGIG (reference sequence). Written as DNA, the CDR3 is TGTGCCTGGAGTGTATGGACTAGCGGGGGGTCAGGTGAGCAGTTCTTC. Amino acids: CAWSVWTSGGSGEQFF.

The chain joins TRBV29-1 to TRBJ2-3; TRBD2 is a possible D gene (6 bases). CDR3 length: 14 residues. CDR1 and CDR2 (germline): SQVTM, ANQGSEA. V lost 4 bases, J lost 1 base, and 12 bases lay in between. The CDR3 region is CSVGWRGGTDTQYF. The CDR3 DNA is TGCAGCGTTGGTTGGCGGGGTGGCACAGATACGCAGTATTTT.

The chain is built from TRBV5-6 and TRBJ1-4; 8 nucleotides line up with TRBD1. The CDR3 length is 16 residues. V gave up 4 bases and J gave up 7 bases; unmatched junction bases: 12. CDR1 is SGHDT and CDR2 is YYEEEE in the germline V gene. CDR3 DNA sequence: TGTGCCAGCAGCCCGGCCGGAGGACAGGGTTTTGAAAAACTGTTTTTT. Protein product: CASSPAGGQGFEKLFF.

This sequence joins TRBV10-1 and TRBJ1-2; tentative D call: TRBD1 (5 bases). CDR1 is WNHNN, CDR2 SYGVQD, per germline (reference sequence). The CDR3 sequence is 13 residues long. V lost 6 bases to trimming and J lost 0 bases, with 8 bases between them. The CDR3 loop reads CASRIQANYGYTF. CDR3 DNA: TGCGCCAGCAGGATACAGGCTAACTATGGCTACACCTTC.

The V and J genes are TRBV19 and TRBJ1-5; TRBD1 might be the D (5 bases). Germline lookup yields CDR1 LNHDA and CDR2 SQIVND (reference sequence). The CDR3 consists of 15 residues. Deletions cut 5 bases from V and 3 bases from J, with 14 bases between. This CDR3 is CASSARDVPNQPQHF. CDR3 in DNA: TGTGCCAGTAGTGCCCGGGACGTCCCCAATCAGCCCCAGCATTTT.

The V gene is TRBV6-4, the J gene TRBJ1-1, with a tentative D call TRBD1 (5 bases). Germline lookup yields CDR1 MRHNA and CDR2 SNTAGT. Trimming removed 7 bases from V and 2 bases from J, with 17 bases in between. There are 15 residues in the CDR3. The CDR3 region is CASKKEDSLNTEAFF. The CDR3 DNA reads TGTGCCAGCAAAAAAGAAGACAGCCTTAACACTGAAGCTTTCTTT.

This clone was detected once. This rearrangement joins TRBV5-8 to TRBJ2-7, with D possibly being TRBD2 (7 bases). Germline V CDR1 and CDR2: SGHTS, YDEGEE. This CDR3 is built from 18 residues. V lost 0 bases, J lost 3 bases, and 22 bases lay in between. The CDR3 DNA reads TGTGCCAGCAGCTTGGCCGGTTATGTAGGGGGGGTAGACTACGAGCAGTACTTC. Translating it yields CASSLAGYVGGVDYEQYF.

Only a few counts were recorded for this clone. The V gene is TRBV2, the J gene TRBJ1-5; the D is unclear. This CDR3 region has 15 residues. Germline lookup yields CDR1 SNHLY and CDR2 FYNNEI. V lost 7 bases to trimming and J lost 0 bases, with 13 bases between them. CDR3 in amino acids: CASTARGISNQPQHF. The CDR3 bases are TGTGCCAGCACCGCACGAGGGATTAGCAATCAGCCCCAGCATTTT.

V and J are TRBV19 and TRBJ2-7, with no clear D. Trimming stripped 3 bases from V and 6 bases from J, with 15 bases between. Germline V gene lookup returns CDR1 LNHDA and CDR2 SQIVND (reference sequence). The CDR3 sequence is 14 residues long. The CDR3 is CASSILGFSGEQYF. In DNA, the CDR3 is TGTGCCAGTAGTATTTTGGGTTTTTCTGGCGAGCAGTACTTC.

The chain joins TRBV27 to TRBJ1-2; tentatively, D is TRBD1 (6 bases). This CDR3 has 13 residues. V was trimmed by 5 bases and J by 1 base, leaving 8 bases between them. Germline lookup yields CDR1 MNHEY and CDR2 SMNVEV (reference sequence). The CDR3 sequence is CASSRQVNYGYTF. CDR3 DNA sequence: TGTGCCAGCAGTAGACAGGTTAACTATGGCTACACCTTC.

The CDR3 DNA reads TGTGCCAGCAGCCACCCTTGGGCAGCAGTGGCAGATACGCAGTATTTT. It translates to CASSHPWAAVADTQYF. The V call is TRBV6-6, the J call TRBJ2-3; D gene ambiguous. Between the trimmed V and J ends, which lost 6 bases and 4 bases, there was a span of 20 bases. Germline V CDR1 and CDR2: MNHNY, SVGAGI (reference sequence). This CDR3 spans 16 amino acids.

This clone was seen a handful of times. The chain combines TRBV7-2 with TRBJ1-1; D call uncertain. Germline V gives CDR1 SGHTA, CDR2 FQGNSA. The V gene lost 5 bases and the J gene lost 4 bases, with 11 bases spanning the gap. The CDR3 has 13 amino acids. The CDR3 region has the DNA TGTGCCAGCAGCCCGACCGTGGGCACTGAAGCTTTCTTT. It encodes CASSPTVGTEAFF.

This rearrangement joins TRBV5-4 to TRBJ2-3; 10 bases are a match to TRBD2. CDR3 length: 16 residues. Germline V CDR1 and CDR2: SGHNT, YYREEE (reference sequence). V lost 4 bases and J lost 2; bases outside the gene matches: 7. The CDR3 DNA follows: TGTGCCAGCAGCCATAGCGGGGGGTTATTCACAGATACGCAGTATTTT. Translating it yields CASSHSGGLFTDTQYF.

The chain uses TRBV18 and TRBJ2-2; D not certain. This CDR3 is built from 15 residues. Trimming cost V 1 base and J 6 bases, with 12 bases left between them. Germline V gene sequence: CDR1 KGHSH, CDR2 LQKENI. The CDR3 region is CASSPLTGGSGELFF. For the CDR3, the DNA is TGTGCCAGCTCACCACTGACCGGCGGTTCCGGGGAGCTGTTTTTT.

V is TRBV6-9 and J is TRBJ2-1, with TRBD1 matching over 8 bases. The germline CDR1 and CDR2 sequences are MNHGY and SVAAGI. The length of the CDR3 is 13 residues. Losses at the gene ends were 3 bases for V and 9 bases for J; bases not matched to a gene: 4. The CDR3 is CASSYLQGGEQFF. DNA of the CDR3: TGTGCCAGCAGTTACTTACAGGGGGGTGAGCAGTTCTTC.

This clone was seen once. V usage is TRBV5-1 and J usage is TRBJ1-6; D possibly corresponds to TRBD1 (6 bases). Trimming took 4 bases from V and 5 from J, leaving 13 bases between them. This CDR3 is built from 15 residues. Germline V gene data show CDR1 as SGHRS and CDR2 as YFSETQ. CDR3 nucleotide sequence: TGCGCCAGCAGCCAGCTCACAGGGAATAATTCACCCCTCCACTTT. Its translation: CASSQLTGNNSPLHF.

The genes are TRBV6-6 and TRBJ1-1, with D perhaps TRBD1 (6 bases). The CDR3 extends over 12 amino acids. From germline, CDR1 is MNHNY and CDR2 SVGAGI (reference sequence). Trimming pared 2 bases from V and 6 bases from J, leaving 7 bases between. CDR3 coding DNA: TGTGCCAGCAGTTACGAGGGGGCTGAAGCTTTCTTT. This encodes CASSYEGAEAFF.

The chain recombines TRBV5-1 with TRBJ2-5; TRBD2 agrees at 11 bases. The length of the CDR3 is 15 residues. Per germline, CDR1 SGHRS and CDR2 YFSETQ. Unmatched junction bases numbered 8, after V lost 5 bases and J lost 5 bases. The CDR3 coding sequence is TGCGCCAGCAGTCGACTAGCGGGATCTGGGGAGACCCAGTACTTC. Amino acid sequence: CASSRLAGSGETQYF.

The rearrangement uses TRBV5-1 and TRBJ1-1; D might be TRBD1 (6 bases). Trimming removed 2 bases from V and 1 base from J, with 9 bases in between. The CDR3 is made up of 14 amino acids. Per the germline V gene, CDR1 is SGHRS and CDR2 is YFSETQ. Written as DNA, the CDR3 is TGCGCCAGCAGCTTTGACAGGCAGAACACTGAAGCTTTCTTT. Its translation: CASSFDRQNTEAFF.

The rearrangement uses TRBV13 and TRBJ2-7; D uncertain. V shed 0 bases and J shed 7 bases, with 7 bases lying between them. Germline CDR1 PRHDT, CDR2 FYEKMQ (reference sequence). The CDR3 extends over 12 amino acids. The CDR3 loop is CASSLGEAEQYF. The CDR3 region has the DNA TGTGCCAGCAGCTTAGGTGAGGCAGAGCAGTACTTC.

The gene calls are TRBV6-5 and TRBJ1-4; tentative D call: TRBD1 (6 bases). Between the trimmed V and J ends, which lost 6 bases and 5 bases, there was a span of 16 bases. Germline V CDR1 and CDR2: MNHEY, SVGAGI. The length of the CDR3 is 15 residues. The CDR3 sequence: CASRSQGSWNEKLFF. CDR3 nucleotide sequence: TGTGCCAGCAGGTCACAGGGCTCGTGGAATGAAAAACTGTTTTTT.

The chain links TRBV5-1 to TRBJ2-5; D is unresolved. This CDR3 is built from 11 residues. The germline CDR1 and CDR2 sequences are SGHRS and YFSETQ. V was trimmed by 3 bases and J by 3 bases, leaving 3 bases between them. In nucleotides, the CDR3 is TGCGCCAGCAGCTCAAAAGAGACCCAGTACTTC. Translating gives CASSSKETQYF.